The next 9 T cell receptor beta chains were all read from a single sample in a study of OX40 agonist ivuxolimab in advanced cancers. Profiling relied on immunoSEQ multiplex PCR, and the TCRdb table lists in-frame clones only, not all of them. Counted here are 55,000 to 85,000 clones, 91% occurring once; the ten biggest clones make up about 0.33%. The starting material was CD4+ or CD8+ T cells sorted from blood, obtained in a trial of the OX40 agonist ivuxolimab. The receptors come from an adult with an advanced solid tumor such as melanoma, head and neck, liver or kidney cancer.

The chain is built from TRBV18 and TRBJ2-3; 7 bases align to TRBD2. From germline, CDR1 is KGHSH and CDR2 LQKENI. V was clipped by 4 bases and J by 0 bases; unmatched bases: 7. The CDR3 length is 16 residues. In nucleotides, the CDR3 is TGTGCCAGCTCACTGGAACTAGCGCGTAGCACAGATACGCAGTATTTT. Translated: CASSLELARSTDTQYF.

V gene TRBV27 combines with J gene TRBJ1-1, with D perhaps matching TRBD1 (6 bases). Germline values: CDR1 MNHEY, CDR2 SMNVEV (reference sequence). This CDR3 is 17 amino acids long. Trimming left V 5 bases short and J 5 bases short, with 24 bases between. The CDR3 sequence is CASSTRTQGHRGTEAFF. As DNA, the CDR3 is TGTGCCAGCAGTACACGGACCCAGGGACACCGGGGGACTGAAGCTTTCTTT.

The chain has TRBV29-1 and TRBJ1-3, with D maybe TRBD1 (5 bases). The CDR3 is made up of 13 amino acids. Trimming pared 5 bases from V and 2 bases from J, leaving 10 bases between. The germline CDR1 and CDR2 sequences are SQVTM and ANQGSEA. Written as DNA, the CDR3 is TGCAGCGTTCTAGAGGGGCCTGGAAACACCATATATTTT. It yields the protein CSVLEGPGNTIYF.

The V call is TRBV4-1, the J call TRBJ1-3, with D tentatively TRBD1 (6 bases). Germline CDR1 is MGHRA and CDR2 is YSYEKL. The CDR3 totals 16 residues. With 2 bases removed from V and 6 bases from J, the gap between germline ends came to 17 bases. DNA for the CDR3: TGCGCCAGCAGCCAATCGGGGGGGCAACTAGTAAACACCATATATTTT. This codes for CASSQSGGQLVNTIYF.

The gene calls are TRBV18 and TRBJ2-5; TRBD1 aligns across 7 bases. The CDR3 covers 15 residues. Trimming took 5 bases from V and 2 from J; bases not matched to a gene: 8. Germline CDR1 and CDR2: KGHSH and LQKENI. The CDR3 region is CASSVNDRAQETQYF. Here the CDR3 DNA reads TGTGCCAGCTCAGTCAACGACAGGGCGCAAGAGACCCAGTACTTC.

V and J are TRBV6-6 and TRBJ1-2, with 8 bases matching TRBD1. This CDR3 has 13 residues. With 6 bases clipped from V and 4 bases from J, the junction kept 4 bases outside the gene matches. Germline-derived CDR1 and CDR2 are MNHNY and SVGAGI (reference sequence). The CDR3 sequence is CASRRQGSYGYTF. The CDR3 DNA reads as TGTGCCAGCAGACGACAGGGGAGCTATGGCTACACCTTC.

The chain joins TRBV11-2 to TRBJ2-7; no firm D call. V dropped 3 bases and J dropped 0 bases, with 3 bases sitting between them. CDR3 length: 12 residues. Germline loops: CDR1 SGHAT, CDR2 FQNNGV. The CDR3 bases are TGTGCCAGCAGCTTGGGCTCCTACGAGCAGTACTTC. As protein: CASSLGSYEQYF.

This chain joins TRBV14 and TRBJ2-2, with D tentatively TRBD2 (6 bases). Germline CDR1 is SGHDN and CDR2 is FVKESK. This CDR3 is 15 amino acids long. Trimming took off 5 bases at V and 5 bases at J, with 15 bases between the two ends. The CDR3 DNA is TGTGCCAGCAGCGGGGGGACGCGATTAACCGGGGAGCTGTTTTTT. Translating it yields CASSGGTRLTGELFF.

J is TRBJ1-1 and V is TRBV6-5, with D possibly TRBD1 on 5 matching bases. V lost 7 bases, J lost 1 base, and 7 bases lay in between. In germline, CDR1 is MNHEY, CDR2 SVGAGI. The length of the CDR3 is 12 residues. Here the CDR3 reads CASNRGNTEAFF. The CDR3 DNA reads TGTGCCAGCAATAGGGGGAACACTGAAGCTTTCTTT.